The 11 T cell receptor beta chains listed next were all sequenced from one sample in a study of T cells of healthy individuals. TCRdb called the 5' RACE reads again in MiXCR, with one record for every CDR3 protein. Among about 100,000 distinct CDR3 sequences, approximately 16% were seen once, and the ten largest hold approximately 5.7%. The source of these receptors is a human donor in good health.

The chain uses TRBV6-5 and TRBJ1-6; 11 bases match TRBD1. Unmatched junction bases numbered 8, after V lost 6 bases and J lost 10 bases. Germline lookup yields CDR1 MNHEY and CDR2 SVGAGI. The CDR3 spans 15 residues. The CDR3 loop reads CASSRTGGAGSPLHF. CDR3 sequence (DNA): TGTGCCAGCAGCCGGACAGGGGGCGCCGGCTCACCCCTCCACTTT.

The chain uses TRBV7-9 and TRBJ2-1; D unresolved. Trimming took 6 bases from V and 7 from J, leaving 10 bases between them. CDR3 length equals 12 residues. Looked up from germline, CDR1 is SEHNR and CDR2 is FQNEAQ (reference sequence). The CDR3 loop reads CASSRPGNEQFF. For the CDR3, the DNA is TGTGCCAGCAGTCGACCCGGGAATGAGCAGTTCTTC.

In its sample, this clonotype was seen many times. This sequence joins TRBV6-6 and TRBJ2-7; D possibly uses TRBD1 or TRBD2 (5 bases each). CDR1 MNHNY and CDR2 SVGAGI come from the germline V gene (reference sequence). CDR3 length: 14 residues. V was cut by 7 bases and J by 2 bases, with 15 bases left in between. The CDR3 DNA reads as TGTGCCAGCAAGCCCCCAGGGACGACCTACGAGCAGTACTTC. It is translated as CASKPPGTTYEQYF.

This clonotype was seen a handful of times. The rearrangement uses TRBV28 and TRBJ2-6; 7 positions agree with TRBD1. The CDR3 runs 16 residues. The germline V gene has CDR1 MDHEN and CDR2 SYDVKM. With V trimmed by 6 bases and J by 1 base, 6 bases remained unmatched. The CDR3 reads CASSPGGRSGANVLTF. CDR3 nucleotides: TGTGCCAGCAGCCCAGGGGGTAGGTCTGGGGCCAACGTCCTGACTTTC.

This chain uses TRBV11-3 with TRBJ2-7, with D possibly matching TRBD1 (6 bases). V was trimmed by 1 base and J by 1 base, leaving 11 bases between them. Germline loops: CDR1 SGHNT, CDR2 YENEEA. The CDR3 consists of 15 residues. CDR3 loop: CASSLGGPGSYEQYF. As DNA, the CDR3 is TGTGCCAGCAGCTTAGGGGGGCCGGGGTCCTACGAGCAGTACTTC.

This sequence joins TRBV7-9 and TRBJ1-4; a weak D match, TRBD1 (5 bases). Germline CDR1 is SEHNR and CDR2 is FQNEAQ (reference sequence). V was clipped by 4 bases and J by 0 bases, with 15 bases between them. The CDR3 has 17 residues. The CDR3 reads CASSSTRDVATNEKLFF. The CDR3 region has the DNA TGTGCCAGCAGCTCAACTCGGGACGTTGCAACTAATGAAAAACTGTTTTTT.

This clonotype was observed at least ten times. The chain is built from TRBV6-5 and TRBJ2-7; possibly TRBD1 for D (5 bases). The length of the CDR3 is 15 residues. Germline V gene sequence: CDR1 MNHEY, CDR2 SVGAGI. V lost 2 bases and J lost 11, with 22 bases in between. CDR3 nucleotides: TGTGCCAGCAGTTACACCATCGGGCCGCCAGGGCAGGAGTACTTC. Protein sequence: CASSYTIGPPGQEYF.

This clonotype has only a few counts. The chain recombines TRBV29-1 with TRBJ2-5, with 8 bases aligning to TRBD1. Germline values: CDR1 SQVTM, CDR2 ANQGSEA. The CDR3 consists of 14 residues. J was trimmed by 2 bases and V by 4 bases; bases with no gene match: 6. CDR3: CSVVRGQIQETQYF. The CDR3 coding sequence is TGCAGCGTTGTCAGGGGGCAGATACAAGAGACCCAGTACTTC.

This clonotype was found a few times. The chain links TRBV20-1 to TRBJ1-6; D call uncertain. Per the germline V gene, CDR1 is DFQATT and CDR2 is SNEGSKA (reference sequence). The CDR3 is made up of 14 amino acids. The V end lost 0 bases, the J end lost 4 bases, and 7 bases lay between the germline ends. This CDR3 is CSARDVGYNSPLHF. The CDR3 nucleotides read TGCAGTGCTAGAGATGTGGGATATAATTCACCCCTCCACTTT.

J is TRBJ1-3 and V is TRBV4-2, with 7 bases fitting TRBD1. CDR1 LGHNA and CDR2 YNFKEQ come from the germline V gene. V shed 2 bases and J 8 bases; nucleotides not matched to a gene: 3. The CDR3 sequence is 13 residues long. The CDR3: CASSQPGQDTIYF. CDR3 bases: TGTGCCAGCAGCCAACCAGGACAGGACACCATATATTTT.

The sample holds many counts of this clonotype. The J gene is TRBJ1-1, the V gene TRBV27, with a possible D match to TRBD1 (5 bases). Germline V gives CDR1 MNHEY, CDR2 SMNVEV (reference sequence). V dropped 2 bases and J dropped 4 bases, with 11 bases sitting between them. The CDR3 extends over 14 amino acids. CDR3 bases: TGTGCCAGCAGTTTAAATCCTGGGGGCACTGAAGCTTTCTTT. As protein: CASSLNPGGTEAFF.